Shown below are 14 T cell receptor beta chains from a single sample sequenced in a study of beta chain features in type 1 diabetes. All of the isolated RNA was reverse transcribed, so expressed TCRB transcripts were sequenced. Assay used: immunoSEQ multiplex PCR; TCRdb lists only in-frame clones, some missing. The sample shows about 260,000 clones, around 68% of them seen only once. Sequencing was done on a sample of naive CD4+ T cells from blood. These receptors all stem from a man younger than 40 in good health.

A note on this clone: At the DNA level, this CDR3 is encoded by other sequences in the same sample as well. The rearrangement uses TRBV30 and TRBJ2-3, with D perhaps TRBD2 (5 bases). The CDR3 loop spans 15 amino acids. Germline CDR1 reads GTSNPN; CDR2 reads SVGIG (reference sequence). V dropped 0 bases and J dropped 1 base, with 11 bases sitting between them. The chain's CDR3 is CAWSVLASRTDTQYF. CDR3 sequence (DNA): TGTGCCTGGAGTGTACTGGCTAGCCGCACAGATACGCAGTATTTT.

The chain has TRBV13 and TRBJ2-3; 8 bases agree with TRBD2. CDR3 length: 16 residues. The V and J ends lost 5 bases and 0 bases, in that order; junction bases with no gene match: 7. Germline-derived CDR1 and CDR2 are PRHDT and FYEKMQ (reference sequence). CDR3 sequence reads: CASSRPRGGSTDTQYF. The CDR3 nucleotides are TGTGCCAGCAGCCGCCCCCGGGGGGGGAGCACAGATACGCAGTATTTT.

V is TRBV9 and J is TRBJ2-7, with 10 positions matching TRBD2. The CDR3 runs 15 residues. The V segment lost 3 bases and the J segment 3 bases; nucleotides outside the gene matches: 6. Germline lookup yields CDR1 SGDLS and CDR2 YYNGEE. Here the CDR3 DNA reads TGTGCCAGCAGCGAGACTAGCGGGTTGGGCTACGAGCAGTACTTC. Translation gives CASSETSGLGYEQYF.

The genes are TRBV30 and TRBJ1-2; 7 nucleotides agree with TRBD1. The V segment lost 6 bases and the J segment 2 bases; nucleotides outside the gene matches: 3. The CDR3 is 12 amino acids. Per germline, CDR1 GTSNPN and CDR2 SVGIG (reference sequence). The CDR3 region is CACAGGNYGYTF. CDR3 sequence (DNA): TGTGCCTGCGCAGGGGGGAACTATGGCTACACCTTC.

This clone was found a few times. The chain uses TRBV15 and TRBJ2-2, with a tentative D call TRBD2 (5 bases). Germline-derived CDR1 and CDR2 are LNHNV and YYDKDF (reference sequence). V lost 1 base and J lost 4, with 10 bases in between. The CDR3 is 15 residues long. Here the CDR3 reads CATSRGGWGTGELFF. For the CDR3, the DNA is TGTGCCACCAGCAGAGGAGGGTGGGGCACCGGGGAGCTGTTTTTT.

This sequence joins TRBV30 and TRBJ2-3; D is unresolved. CDR1 and CDR2 (germline): GTSNPN, SVGIG (reference sequence). Trimming took 0 bases from V and 3 from J, leaving 13 bases between them. This CDR3 has 15 amino acids. In DNA form, the CDR3 reads TGTGCCTGGAGTGTACAGAGCAGTGGGACAGATACGCAGTATTTT. Translated: CAWSVQSSGTDTQYF. Drawing the rest from reference TRBV30 and TRBJ2-3, the complete variable domain is SQTIHQWPATLVQPVGSPLSLECTVEGTSNPNLYWYRQAAGRGLQLLFYSVGIGQISSEVPQNLSASRPQDRQFILSSKKLLLSDSGFYLCAWSVQSSGTDTQYFGPGTRLTVL.

This clone occurred a few times. The gene calls are TRBV7-2 and TRBJ2-7; weak D call: TRBD1 (6 bases). Trimming left V 8 bases short and J 7 bases short, with 12 bases between. Germline V CDR1 and CDR2: SGHTA, FQGNSA. The CDR3 spans 11 residues. This CDR3 is CASGMGAEQYF. The DNA for the CDR3 is TGTGCCAGCGGCATGGGGGCGGAGCAGTACTTC.

V and J are TRBV9 and TRBJ1-6; D gene uncertain. The germline CDR1 and CDR2 sequences are SGDLS and YYNGEE. This CDR3 comprises 15 residues. The V end was cut by 0 bases, the J end by 7 bases, with 11 bases between. The CDR3 is CASSVGWATNSPLHF. The DNA of the CDR3 is TGTGCCAGCAGCGTAGGCTGGGCTACGAATTCACCCCTCCACTTT.

The V call is TRBV15, the J call TRBJ2-3; tentative D call: TRBD1 (6 bases). V gave up 1 base and J gave up 8 bases, with 13 bases separating them. The CDR3 has 14 residues. Germline CDR1 is LNHNV and CDR2 is YYDKDF (reference sequence). The CDR3 reads CATSRATTGSTQYF. CDR3 sequence (DNA): TGTGCCACCAGCAGAGCCACGACAGGCAGTACGCAGTATTTT.

This clone was seen only once. The chain employs TRBV30 and TRBJ2-7, with TRBD1 matching 7 bases. The CDR3 is 15 residues long. The germline V gene has CDR1 GTSNPN and CDR2 SVGIG (reference sequence). V gave up 0 bases and J gave up 6 bases; unmatched junction bases: 11. The CDR3 loop is CAWSVPDRISREQYF. In DNA, the CDR3 is TGTGCCTGGAGTGTTCCGGACAGGATTAGCCGCGAGCAGTACTTC.

The V gene is TRBV28, the J gene TRBJ2-1; TRBD2 is a possible D gene (5 bases). This CDR3 contains 15 residues. The V and J ends lost 6 bases and 5 bases respectively, with 17 bases between them. Germline assignment: CDR1 MDHEN and CDR2 SYDVKM. The CDR3 reads CASRDTAAGNNEQFF. The CDR3 nucleotides read TGTGCCAGCAGAGACACCGCGGCGGGCAACAATGAGCAGTTCTTC.

The V and J genes are TRBV7-9 and TRBJ1-2; TRBD1 might be the D (6 bases). The ends were cut back, 6 bases at V and 5 bases at J, with 22 bases in the middle. Germline CDR1 reads SEHNR; CDR2 reads FQNEAQ (reference sequence). This CDR3 has 16 residues. CDR3 DNA: TGTGCCAGCAGTCCTACCCAAACAGGGATGGGGTATGGCTACACCTTC. Its protein is CASSPTQTGMGYGYTF.

This chain connects TRBV7-9 to TRBJ2-3; D call uncertain. CDR3 length: 14 amino acids. CDR1 is SEHNR and CDR2 is FQNEAQ in the germline V gene (reference sequence). Trimming took 5 bases from V and 3 from J, leaving 12 bases between them. The CDR3 DNA is TGTGCCAGCAGCCCCGTTGGATCTACAGATACGCAGTATTTT. This encodes CASSPVGSTDTQYF.

This chain uses TRBV30 with TRBJ2-3; 8 bases match TRBD2. The J segment lost 2 bases and the V segment lost 2 bases, leaving 6 bases of the junction unmatched. The CDR3 length is 15 residues. Germline assignment: CDR1 GTSNPN and CDR2 SVGIG (reference sequence). CDR3 region: CAWSREGRNTDTQYF. The CDR3 DNA is TGTGCCTGGAGTCGGGAGGGAAGAAACACAGATACGCAGTATTTT. The variable domain in full, completed from reference TRBV30 and TRBJ2-3, reads SQTIHQWPATLVQPVGSPLSLECTVEGTSNPNLYWYRQAAGRGLQLLFYSVGIGQISSEVPQNLSASRPQDRQFILSSKKLLLSDSGFYLCAWSREGRNTDTQYFGPGTRLTVL.